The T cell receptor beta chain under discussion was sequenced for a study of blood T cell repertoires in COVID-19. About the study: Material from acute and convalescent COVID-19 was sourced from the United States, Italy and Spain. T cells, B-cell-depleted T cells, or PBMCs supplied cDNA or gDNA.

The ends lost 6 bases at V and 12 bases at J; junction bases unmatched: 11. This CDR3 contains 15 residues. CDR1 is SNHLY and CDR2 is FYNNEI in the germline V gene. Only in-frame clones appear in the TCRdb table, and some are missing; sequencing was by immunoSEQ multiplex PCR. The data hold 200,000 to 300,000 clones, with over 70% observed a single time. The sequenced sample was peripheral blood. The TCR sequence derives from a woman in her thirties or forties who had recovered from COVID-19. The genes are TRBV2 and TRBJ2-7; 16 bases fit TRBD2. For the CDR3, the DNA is TGTGCCAGCAGCCCTACTGGGACTAGCGGGGGGGCCCTGTACTTC. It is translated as CASSPTGTSGGALYF. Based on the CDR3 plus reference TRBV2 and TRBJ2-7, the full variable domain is EPEVTQTPSHQVTQMGQEVILRCVPISNHLYFYWYRQILGQKVEFLVSFYNNEISEKSEIFDDQFSVERPDGSNFTLKIRSTKLEDSAMYFCASSPTGTSGGALYFGPGTRLTVT.